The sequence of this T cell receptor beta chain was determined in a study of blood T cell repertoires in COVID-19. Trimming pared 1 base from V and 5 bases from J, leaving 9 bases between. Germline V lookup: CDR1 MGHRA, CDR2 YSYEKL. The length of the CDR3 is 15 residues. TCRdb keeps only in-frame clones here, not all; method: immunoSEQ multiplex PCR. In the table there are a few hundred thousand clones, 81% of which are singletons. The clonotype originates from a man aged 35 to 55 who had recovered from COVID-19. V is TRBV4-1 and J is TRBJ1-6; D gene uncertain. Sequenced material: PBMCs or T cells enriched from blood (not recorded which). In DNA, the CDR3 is TGCGCCAGCAGCCAAGGGGCAGGTGATAATTCACCCCTCCACTTT. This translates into CASSQGAGDNSPLHF.